The clone carrying this T cell receptor beta chain was seen at least ten times. The entry originates in a study of control samples from healthy donors and cancer patients. The CDR3 is 12 amino acids. Trimming removed 3 bases from V and 8 bases from J, with 10 bases in between. Here immunoSEQ multiplex PCR was the method, and the copy in TCRdb shows in-frame clones only, minus some. The data show around 180,000 clones, around 88% seen once. The material sequenced was blood. This TCR came from a woman in her twenties or thirties in good health. The V and J genes are TRBV12-3 or TRBV12-4 and TRBJ1-2; D uncertain. The CDR3: CASSLELVGYTF. The CDR3 DNA is TGTGCCAGCAGTTTGGAACTAGTGGGCTACACCTTC.